This is a list of T cell receptor beta chains from one sample in a study of blood T cell repertoires in COVID-19. Using immunoSEQ multiplex PCR, the repertoire was profiled, and TCRdb retains in-frame clones only, with some absent. The table includes fewer than 65,000 clones, 91% detected once. Sequencing was carried out using peripheral blood. The receptor set was obtained from a woman aged 60-75 years with active or convalescent COVID-19. Both conserved end residues are part of each CDR3. The D gene is left open where the match is weak.

.	TRBV18	TRBJ1-5	CASSRGTLGSNQPQHF
TRBD1	TRBV6-5	TRBJ2-5	CATGTGQETQYF
.	TRBV18	TRBJ2-3	CATLTSWGDTQYF
.	TRBV5-8	TRBJ1-5	CASPRGRGGNQPQHF
TRBD2	TRBV7-6	TRBJ2-1	CASSLEASGIHNEQFF
TRBD1	TRBV2	TRBJ2-7	CASSAGTGVVEQYF
.	TRBV6-5	TRBJ1-3	CASARRNGISDTIYF
.	TRBV6-4	TRBJ2-2	CASSDARTANTGELFF
.	TRBV25-1	TRBJ1-5	CASSEPGGQPQHF
.	TRBV3-1/TRBV3-2	TRBJ1-1	CASSQDRGTEAFF
.	TRBV7-3	TRBJ1-5	CASSSFGGQPQHF
.	TRBV2	TRBJ2-1	CASNPDRIGEQFF
.	TRBV18	TRBJ2-6	CASSPGGYEANVLTF
TRBD1	TRBV5-4	TRBJ2-7	CASSTGQGPIYEQYF
.	TRBV5-5	TRBJ2-1	CASSLGGYFPRTEDNEQFF
.	TRBV16	TRBJ1-2	CASSISQGNYGYTF
TRBD1	TRBV10-3	TRBJ1-3	CAISRQGAQGNTIYF
.	TRBV28	TRBJ2-7	CASSLAVIPYEQYF
.	TRBV30	TRBJ2-1	CARRQINEQFF
TRBD2	TRBV7-2	TRBJ2-1	CASRTGLAGLTNEQFF
.	TRBV4-1	TRBJ2-7	CASSQDRGYEQYF
TRBD1	TRBV7-3	TRBJ1-2	CASSPGGGYGYTF
TRBD1	TRBV6-5	TRBJ1-1	CASRTPGTGRSSTLF
.	TRBV6-4	TRBJ1-6	CASSAQIDSPLHF
TRBD1	TRBV28	TRBJ2-7	CATIDRGAYEQYF
TRBD2	TRBV25-1	TRBJ2-1	CASSAPSGITLYNEQFF
.	TRBV7-2	TRBJ2-3	CASSLGRSGRDTQYF
.	TRBV7-3	TRBJ1-1	CASSLGRGNTEAFF
.	TRBV30	TRBJ2-1	CALGGERTNEQFF
.	TRBV2	TRBJ1-1	CASSWNQVNTEAFF
TRBD1	TRBV3-1/TRBV3-2	TRBJ1-3	CASSRRQGANGNTIYF
.	TRBV7-9	TRBJ1-5	CASSVGQPVSNQPQHF
.	TRBV20-1	TRBJ2-5	CSAGRGETQYF
TRBD2	TRBV6-6	TRBJ2-7	CASSRRLAGKSSYEQYF
TRBD1	TRBV10-1	TRBJ1-4	CASSPGGVGEKLFF
TRBD1	TRBV30	TRBJ1-5	CALDRGSNQPQHF
TRBD1	TRBV9	TRBJ1-5	CASGQVNQPQHF
TRBD1	TRBV7-2	TRBJ1-2	CATPDRGNYGYTF
.	TRBV5-4	TRBJ1-1	CASRPRGWTEAFF
.	TRBV30	TRBJ1-5	CAWRDNSNQPQHF
.	TRBV6-5	TRBJ2-3	CASSGRGTTDTQYF
.	TRBV19	TRBJ1-1	CASSTLGTSNTEAFF
.	TRBV6-5	TRBJ2-1	CASSYRRAAPNEQFF
.	TRBV4-1	TRBJ2-3	CASSQDPGGYTQYF
.	TRBV10-3	TRBJ2-1	CAIRVVETDQQFF
TRBD2	TRBV5-8	TRBJ2-7	CASSIAGVISEQYF
.	TRBV28	TRBJ2-1	CATEITLDEQFF
.	TRBV28	TRBJ2-3	CASSRTGTIFERNTDTQYF
TRBD1	TRBV10-2	TRBJ1-2	CASSLGQGSGYTF
.	TRBV5-1	TRBJ1-6	CASSLEPVRLSPLHF
.	TRBV28	TRBJ2-3	CATTRTTTDTQYF
.	TRBV19	TRBJ1-4	CASSPRQATNEKLFF
.	TRBV30	TRBJ1-3	CAWSRDTFSGNTIYF
.	TRBV27	TRBJ2-5	CASSFQYAGTQYF